These 15 T cell receptor beta chains originate from one sample sequenced in a study of blood T cells in healthy people across ages. The use of a sample-barcoded 5' primer and a J-beta primer mix characterized a second PCR of about 6 to 12 cycles. TCRdb re-analysed the 5' RACE reads in MiXCR, keeping a single row per CDR3 protein. The table has roughly 550,000 distinct CDR3 sequences, 24% seen once. These sequences were also reported in another study, on T cells of mothers and their children.

The material sequenced was blood. Receptors were obtained from a boy between 5 and 17 years old in good health.

The V call is TRBV14, the J call TRBJ1-2; no clear D gene. V was pared by 1 base and J by 4 bases, with 7 bases between. CDR3 size: 13 residues. Germline V gene sequence: CDR1 SGHDN, CDR2 FVKESK. This CDR3 reads CASSQAGIYGYTF. The CDR3 nucleotides read TGTGCCAGCAGCCAAGCGGGGATCTATGGCTACACCTTC.

This clonotype was observed a handful of times. This chain joins TRBV14 and TRBJ2-1; no firm D call. V was trimmed by 6 bases and J by 5 bases, leaving 11 bases between them. Germline V gene lookup returns CDR1 SGHDN and CDR2 FVKESK. CDR3 length equals 13 residues. The CDR3 here is CASSQTENNEQFF. DNA of the CDR3: TGTGCCAGCAGTCAAACTGAAAACAATGAGCAGTTCTTC.

V is TRBV7-2 and J is TRBJ2-3; maybe TRBD2 (6 bases). The germline V gene encodes CDR1 SGHTA and CDR2 FQGNSA. The CDR3 is made up of 13 amino acids. Trimming stripped 4 bases from V and 7 bases from J, with 12 bases between. The CDR3 DNA follows: TGTGCCAGCAGCTATCATAGCGGAAATACGCAGTATTTT. Translating it yields CASSYHSGNTQYF.

CDR3 amino acids: CASRTTTDTQYF. The CDR3 DNA reads as TGTGCCAGCAGGACTACCACAGATACGCAGTATTTT. V and J are TRBV6-2 or TRBV6-3 and TRBJ2-3; possibly TRBD2 for D (5 bases). V lost 6 bases, J lost 2 bases, and 6 bases lay in between. The CDR3 has 12 amino acids. Looked up from germline, CDR1 is MNHEY and CDR2 is SVGEGT.

In its sample, this clonotype was seen a few times. The rearrangement uses TRBV20-1 and TRBJ2-2, with 9 bases identical to TRBD2. Germline CDR1 reads DFQATT; CDR2 reads SNEGSKA (reference sequence). Losses at the gene ends were 6 bases for V and 3 bases for J; bases not matched to a gene: 5. CDR3 length: 14 residues. DNA for the CDR3: TGCAGTGCACCGACTAGCGGTTACACCGGGGAGCTGTTTTTT. Its protein is CSAPTSGYTGELFF.

The genes are TRBV10-3 and TRBJ2-1; TRBD2 matches at 10 bases. V was clipped by 2 bases and J by 3 bases; unmatched bases: 4. Germline V gene lookup returns CDR1 ENHRY and CDR2 SYGVKD. The CDR3 covers 16 residues. Here the CDR3 DNA reads TGTGCCATCAGTGAGGCTAGCGGGAGTTTCTACAATGAGCAGTTCTTC. This gives the protein CAISEASGSFYNEQFF.

As to this clonotype: An end of the junction differs from the germline gene, which may be a read error. The chain is built from TRBV18 and TRBJ2-7, with D maybe TRBD2 (6 bases). This CDR3 has 13 residues. CDR1 KGHSH and CDR2 LQKENI come from the germline V gene. The CDR3 protein is CASSTRDSNEQYF. CDR3 DNA sequence: TGTGCCAGCTCAACCAGGGACTCCAACGAGCAGTACTTC.

This clonotype showed up just a few times. V is TRBV28 and J is TRBJ2-1; the match to TRBD2 covers 8 bases. Germline values: CDR1 MDHEN, CDR2 SYDVKM. CDR3 size: 18 residues. V trimming: 6 bases; J trimming: 4 bases; junction bases outside the gene matches: 17. The CDR3 protein is CASSPLIWTSRHYNEQFF. CDR3 in DNA: TGTGCCAGCAGCCCCCTTATATGGACTAGCCGACATTACAATGAGCAGTTCTTC.

The chain recombines TRBV19 with TRBJ2-5; D is possibly TRBD1 or TRBD2 (5 bases each). CDR1 LNHDA and CDR2 SQIVND come from the germline V gene (reference sequence). Trimming took 5 bases from V and 5 from J, leaving 15 bases between them. This CDR3 has 14 amino acids. This chain's CDR3 is CASSPGRRVETQYF. The CDR3 coding sequence is TGTGCCAGTAGTCCGGGACGGCGAGTGGAGACCCAGTACTTC.

This clonotype was observed a handful of times. V gene TRBV12-3 or TRBV12-4 combines with J gene TRBJ2-7; TRBD2 matches 10 bases. V shed 7 bases and J 1 base; nucleotides not matched to a gene: 7. The CDR3 length is 15 residues. This CDR3 reads CASTPTSGRSYEQYF. The CDR3 coding sequence is TGTGCCAGCACCCCGACTAGCGGGCGTTCCTACGAGCAGTACTTC.

The chain links TRBV20-1 to TRBJ2-1; 10 nucleotides match TRBD2. Gene TRBJ2-5 matches the end of the DNA better, so the J call may be wrong. Germline CDR1 is DFQATT and CDR2 is SNEGSKA (reference sequence). This CDR3 has 16 amino acids. The CDR3 sequence: CSARARGLAEWGTQYF. In DNA form, the CDR3 reads TGCAGTGCTAGAGCGCGAGGACTAGCGGAGTGGGGGACCCAGTACTTC.

The rearrangement uses TRBV20-1 and TRBJ2-4; TRBD1 or TRBD2 may be the D gene (5 bases each). This CDR3 comprises 15 residues. The V and J ends lost 6 bases and 1 base respectively, with 16 bases between them. Germline V lookup: CDR1 DFQATT, CDR2 SNEGSKA (reference sequence). The CDR3 DNA follows: TGCAGTGCCGGGACCTTCGTGGGGGCCAAAAACATTCAGTACTTC. This encodes CSAGTFVGAKNIQYF.

This clonotype was recorded a few times. V is TRBV3-1 and J is TRBJ2-3, with 11 bases fitting TRBD1. The CDR3 is 17 residues long. Germline V CDR1 and CDR2: LGHDT, YNNKEL (reference sequence). With 3 bases clipped from V and 6 bases from J, the junction kept 11 bases outside the gene matches. The CDR3 here is CASSQSPGTGGPDTQYF. The CDR3 DNA is TGTGCCAGCAGCCAGAGCCCCGGGACAGGGGGACCCGATACGCAGTATTTT.

A word on this clonotype: One junction end does not reproduce the germline sequence, and a read error may be involved. This chain uses TRBV7-3 with TRBJ2-1; maybe TRBD2 (6 bases). The CDR3 runs to 14 residues. The V gene's germline CDR1 is SGHTA and CDR2 FQGTGA. The CDR3 DNA reads TGTGCCAGCAGCCCGATCGGGGGAGGCGATGAGCAGTCCTTC. This gives the protein CASSPIGGGDEQSF.

This clonotype appeared many times. The chain employs TRBV10-3 and TRBJ2-5; no clear D. CDR1 and CDR2 (germline): ENHRY, SYGVKD. The CDR3 runs 13 residues. Trimming took off 2 bases at V and 1 base at J, with 5 bases between the two ends. In DNA form, the CDR3 reads TGTGCCATCAGTGAGGGGGTCCAAGAGACCCAGTACTTC. It encodes CAISEGVQETQYF.